The present T cell receptor beta chain was sequenced within a study of low-dose radiotherapy and immunotherapy resistance in tumors. On the study more broadly: Intravenous cyclophosphamide 200 mg/m2 was given every two weeks, one day before radiation and immunotherapy.

Priming of first-strand cDNA relied on TRAV- and TRBV-specific primers (covering alpha and beta chains). TCRs underwent about 20 PCR cycles of amplification with a constant-region primer and V-primer adapter. TCRdb processed the reads anew with MiXCR; each CDR3 protein has one entry. Seen here are 50,000 or so distinct CDR3 sequences, around 23% observed once, and the top ten hold about 7%. Time point in this sample: after trial treatment. Described treatment: LDRT plus nivolumab, ipilimumab, low-dose cyclophosphamide and aspirin (RACIN trial). Administered to the donors were nivolumab, ipilimumab, aspirin, low-dose cyclophosphamide and low-dose radiotherapy. This clonotype has ten or more counts. The V and J ends lost 4 bases and 1 base, in that order; junction bases with no gene match: 2. This CDR3 region has 14 residues.

The chain recombines TRBV12-3 or TRBV12-4 with TRBJ2-7, with 9 bases that match TRBD2. The source of this sequence is a male donor with prostate cancer. Sequencing used PBMCs, obtained after low-dose radiotherapy plus immunotherapy. Here the CDR3 reads CASSWTSESYEQYF. The CDR3 DNA is TGTGCCAGCAGTTGGACTAGCGAATCCTACGAGCAGTACTTC.